This TCR beta chain was identified in a study of cytomegalovirus exposure and HLA in healthy donors. Regarding this clone: The antigen is unknown.

Findings and caveats of the study: In a later analysis, at a false discovery rate of 0.05, 17,000 or so TCR beta sequences matched HLA alleles. The study listed 164 cytomegalovirus-associated TCR beta chains.

This CDR3 has 16 amino acids. CDR1 and CDR2 from the germline V gene are LGHNT and FRNRAP. A multiplex PCR was run with 60 Vbeta primers and 13 Jbeta primers. Method: immunoSEQ multiplex PCR; TCRdb's copy keeps in-frame clones and lacks some. Of about 140,000 clones in the sample, 79% were seen once. The source material was PBMCs. This receptor was taken from a male donor in good health and CMV-seronegative. The chain links TRBV12-5 to TRBJ2-5; 10 positions agree with TRBD2. The last part of the DNA fits TRBJ2-7 better; the J call may be wrong. CDR3 region: CASGSSTSGVSYEQYF. Written as DNA, the CDR3 is TGTGCTAGTGGCTCATCCACTAGCGGGGTTTCCTACGAGCAGTACTTC.